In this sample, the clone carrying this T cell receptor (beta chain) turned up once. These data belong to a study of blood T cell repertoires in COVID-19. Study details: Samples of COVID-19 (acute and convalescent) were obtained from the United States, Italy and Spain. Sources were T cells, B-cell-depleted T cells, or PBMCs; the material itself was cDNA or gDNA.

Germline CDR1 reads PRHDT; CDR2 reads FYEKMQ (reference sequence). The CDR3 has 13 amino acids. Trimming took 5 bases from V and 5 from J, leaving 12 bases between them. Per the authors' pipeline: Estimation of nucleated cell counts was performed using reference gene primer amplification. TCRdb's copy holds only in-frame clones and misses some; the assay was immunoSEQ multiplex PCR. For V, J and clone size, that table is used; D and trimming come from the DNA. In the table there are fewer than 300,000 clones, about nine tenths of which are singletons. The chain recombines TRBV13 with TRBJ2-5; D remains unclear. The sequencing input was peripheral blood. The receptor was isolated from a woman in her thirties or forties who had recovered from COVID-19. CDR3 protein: CASSPRPGETQYF. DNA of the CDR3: TGTGCCAGCAGCCCCCGACCCGGGGAGACCCAGTACTTC.